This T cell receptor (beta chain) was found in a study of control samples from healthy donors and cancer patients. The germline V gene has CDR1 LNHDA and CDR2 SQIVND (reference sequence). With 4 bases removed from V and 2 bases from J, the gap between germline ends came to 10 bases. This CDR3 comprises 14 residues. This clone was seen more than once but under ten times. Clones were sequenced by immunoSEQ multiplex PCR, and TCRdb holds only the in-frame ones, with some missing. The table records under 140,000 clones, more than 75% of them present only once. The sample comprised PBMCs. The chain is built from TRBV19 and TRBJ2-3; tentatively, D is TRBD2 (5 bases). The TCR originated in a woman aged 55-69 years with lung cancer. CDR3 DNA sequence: TGTGCCAGTAGTAATGCGGGCTACACAGATACGCAGTATTTT. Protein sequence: CASSNAGYTDTQYF.